The 28 T cell receptor beta chains in this list originate from one sample, sequenced in a study of blood T cells in healthy people across ages. With a J-beta primer mix and a sample-barcoded 5' primer, a second PCR ran roughly 7 to 11 cycles. TCRdb ran MiXCR on the 5' RACE reads and lists one entry per CDR3 protein. Here the sample spans about 1.5 million distinct CDR3 sequences, less than 45% being singletons. The specimen sequenced was blood. These receptors were taken from a woman between 18 and 30 years old in good health.

This clonotype has just a few counts. In DNA, the CDR3 is TGTGCCAGCAGAATAGCGGGGGCCTTGTACAATGAGCAGTTCTTC. Its protein is CASRIAGALYNEQFF. The rearrangement links TRBV12-3 or TRBV12-4 to TRBJ2-1; 9 bases match TRBD2. This CDR3 has 15 amino acids. The J segment lost 4 bases and the V segment lost 6 bases, leaving 7 bases of the junction unmatched.

V and J are TRBV29-1 and TRBJ2-7, with D perhaps assigned TRBD1 or TRBD2 (5 bases each). The CDR3 covers 10 residues. Trimming left V 7 bases short and J 7 bases short, with 11 bases between. The germline CDR1 and CDR2 sequences are SQVTM and ANQGSEA. The CDR3 DNA is TGCAGCGGAGGGGACCTGGAGCAGTACTTC. Protein product: CSGGDLEQYF.

Regarding this clonotype: Sequence at one end of the junction differs from germline and may be a read error. The chain couples TRBV2 to TRBJ2-3; D remains unclear. The CDR3 is made up of 13 amino acids. CDR1 SNHLY and CDR2 FYNNEI come from the germline V gene. The CDR3 DNA follows: TGTGCCAGCAGGGAAGACATCCCTCTAACGCAGTATTTT. Amino acid sequence: CASREDIPLTQYF.

The V gene is TRBV27, the J gene TRBJ2-1; 7 bases are a match to TRBD1. After removal of 5 bases from V and 5 bases from J, the junction contained 9 bases not matched to a gene. Per germline, CDR1 MNHEY and CDR2 SMNVEV (reference sequence). The CDR3 totals 15 residues. Here the CDR3 DNA reads TGTGCCAGCAGTGGAACAGGGGCACCCGACAATGAGCAGTTCTTC. This translates into CASSGTGAPDNEQFF.

The CDR3 reads CSASSFGVGIDGYTF. CDR3 in DNA: TGCAGTGCTAGTTCCTTCGGGGTAGGGATTGACGGCTACACCTTC. This chain links TRBV20-1 with TRBJ1-2, with D unclear. Germline CDR1 and CDR2: DFQATT and SNEGSKA (reference sequence). Between the trimmed V and J ends, which lost 3 bases and 8 bases, there was a span of 22 bases. The CDR3 totals 15 residues.

This chain connects TRBV25-1 to TRBJ2-7, with D tentatively TRBD1 (6 bases). From germline, CDR1 is MGHDK and CDR2 SYGVNS. The CDR3 totals 14 residues. V lost 6 bases to trimming and J lost 3 bases, with 15 bases between them. In nucleotides, the CDR3 is TGTGCCAGCAGAGATAGGGGGTCGAACTACGAGCAGTACTTC. Its translation is CASRDRGSNYEQYF.

The chain is built from TRBV18 and TRBJ2-7; D is perhaps TRBD1 (6 bases). The CDR3 spans 13 residues. Germline V gene sequence: CDR1 KGHSH, CDR2 LQKENI. Trimming left V 10 bases short and J 3 bases short, with 16 bases between. For the CDR3, the DNA is TGTGCCACCTTGCCGGACAGAGACTACGAGCAGTACTTC. It specifies CATLPDRDYEQYF.

The chain employs TRBV7-3 and TRBJ2-7, with 8 bases that match TRBD1. The V gene end was trimmed by 2 bases and the J gene end by 2 bases; junction bases not matched to a gene: 17. Germline-derived CDR1 and CDR2 are SGHTA and FQGTGA. CDR3 length: 19 residues. The DNA for the CDR3 is TGTGCCAGCAGCTTATATCGACAGGGGCTCACTAGCAGGGCCTACGAGCAGTACTTC. It encodes CASSLYRQGLTSRAYEQYF.

The chain is built from TRBV5-6 and TRBJ1-5; D gene ambiguous. The germline V gene has CDR1 SGHDT and CDR2 YYEEEE. This CDR3 has 15 amino acids. The V gene lost 7 bases and the J gene lost 6 bases, with 20 bases spanning the gap. The CDR3, as DNA: TGTGCCAGCCGCTCATGGACGTTGGTGAGTCAGCCCCAGCATTTT. It specifies CASRSWTLVSQPQHF.

This clonotype has more than one count but fewer than ten. The chain carries TRBV12-5 and TRBJ1-1; no definite D call. V gave up 2 bases and J gave up 0 bases, with 4 bases separating them. The germline CDR1 and CDR2 sequences are LGHNT and FRNRAP. CDR3 length equals 13 residues. CDR3 sequence reads: CASGLRLNTEAFF. CDR3 nucleotides: TGTGCTAGTGGTTTGAGGTTGAACACTGAAGCTTTCTTT.

This chain links TRBV27 with TRBJ2-7; TRBD1 matches at 7 bases. Germline values: CDR1 MNHEY, CDR2 SMNVEV (reference sequence). The CDR3 sequence is 15 residues long. After removal of 1 base from V and 5 bases from J, the junction contained 8 bases not matched to a gene. The CDR3 sequence: CASSLFDREWDEQYF. CDR3 DNA sequence: TGTGCCAGCAGTTTATTCGACAGGGAGTGGGACGAGCAGTACTTC.

This chain links TRBV27 with TRBJ2-4, with 13 bases identical to TRBD2. This CDR3 is built from 17 residues. V lost 5 bases to trimming and J lost 13 bases; unmatched junction nucleotides: 17. Germline V lookup: CDR1 MNHEY, CDR2 SMNVEV (reference sequence). In DNA form, the CDR3 reads TGTGCCAGCAGTACAATCCCGGGACTAGCGGGGCCAGATGAGCAGTACTTC. This sequence encodes CASSTIPGLAGPDEQYF.

This chain joins TRBV20-1 and TRBJ1-2; the match to TRBD1 covers 8 bases. V gave up 5 bases and J gave up 4 bases; unmatched junction bases: 6. The CDR3 sequence is 13 residues long. CDR1 DFQATT and CDR2 SNEGSKA come from the germline V gene (reference sequence). CDR3 protein: CSAPEQGGYGYTF. The CDR3 bases are TGCAGTGCTCCCGAACAGGGGGGCTATGGCTACACCTTC.

This clonotype has only a few counts. This rearrangement joins TRBV20-1 to TRBJ2-1; TRBD2 agrees at 7 bases. Germline CDR1 DFQATT, CDR2 SNEGSKA (reference sequence). The CDR3 has 14 residues. With V trimmed by 3 bases and J by 7 bases, 9 bases remained unmatched. The DNA of the CDR3 is TGCAGTGCTAGTATGTGGGAGGGGAGAAATGAGCAGTTCTTC. Amino acids: CSASMWEGRNEQFF.

This rearrangement joins TRBV28 to TRBJ2-2, with 13 nucleotides matching TRBD2. The CDR3 is made up of 14 amino acids. CDR1 is MDHEN and CDR2 is SYDVKM in the germline V gene. Trimming took 6 bases from V and 5 from J; bases not matched to a gene: 0. The chain's CDR3 is CASRLAGGTGELFF. The CDR3 coding sequence is TGTGCCAGCAGACTAGCGGGGGGGACCGGGGAGCTGTTTTTT.

Worth noting for this clonotype: Because it lacks the conserved phenylalanine or tryptophan at the end, this CDR3 is likely a read error. V usage is TRBV6-2 or TRBV6-3 and J usage is TRBJ2-3; D possibly corresponds to TRBD2 (5 bases). CDR1 and CDR2 (germline): MNHEY, SVGEGT. The CDR3 spans 15 residues. The ends were cut back, 4 bases at V and 5 bases at J, with 16 bases in the middle. CDR3 nucleotide sequence: TGTGCCAGCAGTTGGTCCTTGGGAGCAGGAGATACGCAGTATCTT. Protein sequence: CASSWSLGAGDTQYL.

V usage is TRBV4-3 and J usage is TRBJ1-1, with 10 positions matching TRBD1. Germline V gene data show CDR1 as LGHNA and CDR2 as YSLEER. The V gene end was trimmed by 5 bases and the J gene end by 0 bases; junction bases not matched to a gene: 6. The length of the CDR3 is 16 residues. As DNA, the CDR3 is TGCGCCAGCAGCGTCCGGGACAGGGGTATGAACACTGAAGCTTTCTTT. It specifies CASSVRDRGMNTEAFF.

Points on this clonotype: A much bigger clone sits one base away, suggesting this may be a read error. The chain links TRBV20-1 to TRBJ2-1, with 10 bases lining up with TRBD2. Gene TRBJ2-7 matches the end of the DNA better, so the J call may be wrong. The CDR3 spans 15 residues. Germline CDR1 DFQATT, CDR2 SNEGSKA (reference sequence). CDR3: CSARTSGWQGNEQYF. The CDR3, as DNA: TGCAGTGCTAGGACTAGCGGGTGGCAAGGCAATGAGCAGTACTTC.

This clonotype was seen more than once but under ten times. The genes are TRBV6-2 or TRBV6-3 and TRBJ2-7; D is unresolved. Germline values: CDR1 MNHEY, CDR2 SVGEGT. Trimming cost V 2 bases and J 3 bases, with 8 bases left between them. The CDR3 spans 13 residues. The CDR3 region is CASSYGRHYEQYF. The CDR3 nucleotides are TGTGCCAGCAGTTACGGACGCCACTACGAGCAGTACTTC.

V is TRBV20-1 and J is TRBJ1-6, with a weak D call TRBD1 (6 bases). CDR1 DFQATT and CDR2 SNEGSKA come from the germline V gene (reference sequence). V was cut by 3 bases and J by 0 bases, with 12 bases left in between. The CDR3 totals 16 residues. The CDR3 DNA reads TGCAGTGCTAGCGACAGGAGGAGCTCCTATAATTCACCCCTCCACTTT. Protein sequence: CSASDRRSSYNSPLHF.

This clonotype was picked up a small number of times. The chain couples TRBV6-2 or TRBV6-3 to TRBJ2-7, with D tentatively TRBD1 or TRBD2 (5 bases each). The CDR3 covers 13 residues. Germline V gives CDR1 MNHEY, CDR2 SVGEGT. V lost 6 bases and J 3 bases, leaving 12 bases between the germline ends. The CDR3 sequence: CASRPGRFYEQYF. The CDR3 DNA reads as TGTGCCAGCAGACCGGGACGTTTCTACGAGCAGTACTTC.

The chain couples TRBV11-2 to TRBJ2-7; no clear D gene. CDR3 length equals 14 residues. The V gene lost 3 bases and the J gene lost 9 bases, with 18 bases spanning the gap. Germline values: CDR1 SGHAT, CDR2 FQNNGV. CDR3: CASSFALGPRGQYF. In DNA form, the CDR3 reads TGTGCCAGCAGCTTCGCCCTGGGCCCCAGAGGGCAGTACTTC. The whole variable domain, remainder taken from reference TRBV11-2 and TRBJ2-7, is EAGVAQSPRYKIIEKRQSVAFWCNPISGHATLYWYQQILGQGPKLLIQFQNNGVVDDSQLPKDRFSAERLKGVDSTLKIQPAKLEDSAVYLCASSFALGPRGQYFGPGTRLTVT.

The gene calls are TRBV7-2 and TRBJ1-1; the D gene is possibly TRBD1 (6 bases). Germline CDR1 reads SGHTA; CDR2 reads FQGNSA. Trimming cost V 5 bases and J 4 bases, with 17 bases left between them. The CDR3 runs 15 residues. The CDR3 bases are TGTGCCAGCAGCGCCGATCAGGGGCGCCTCACTGAAGCTTTCTTT. Its translation is CASSADQGRLTEAFF.

This clonotype came up a few times. J is TRBJ2-2 and V is TRBV12-3 or TRBV12-4, with unresolved D. Trimming cost V 4 bases and J 1 base, with 7 bases left between them. The CDR3 totals 14 residues. Here the CDR3 DNA reads TGTGCCAGCAGTTCGGCCGAGAACACCGGGGAGCTGTTTTTT. Its protein is CASSSAENTGELFF.

For this clonotype: The junction shows a germline mismatch at one end, possibly a read error. This chain uses TRBV7-9 with TRBJ1-5; perhaps TRBD1 as D (6 bases). The CDR3 is made up of 17 amino acids. The V gene's germline CDR1 is SEHNR and CDR2 FQNEAQ (reference sequence). The CDR3 protein is CASSSTGFEVPGQPRHF. Here the CDR3 DNA reads TGTGCCAGCAGCTCTACAGGGTTCGAGGTACCCGGGCAGCCCCGGCATTTT.

This clonotype occurred once. The chain combines TRBV7-9 with TRBJ1-2; D uncertain. This CDR3 is 14 amino acids long. Per the germline V gene, CDR1 is SEHNR and CDR2 is FQNEAQ (reference sequence). V lost 5 bases, J lost 4 bases, and 14 bases lay in between. The CDR3 sequence is CASSLDGFAYGYTF. The DNA of the CDR3 is TGTGCCAGCAGCCTTGACGGTTTTGCCTATGGCTACACCTTC. Combining the CDR3 with reference TRBV7-9 and TRBJ1-2 gives the whole variable domain DTGVSQNPRHKITKRGQNVTFRCDPISEHNRLYWYRQTLGQGPEFLTYFQNEAQLEKSRLLSDRFSAERPKGSFSTLEIQRTEQGDSAMYLCASSLDGFAYGYTFGSGTRLTVV.

The count of this clonotype is one. One end of the junction does not line up with germline, which may come from a read error. The gene calls are TRBV10-2 and TRBJ1-1; no clear D gene. The germline CDR1 and CDR2 sequences are WSHSY and SAAADI. The CDR3 runs to 13 residues. CDR3 nucleotides: TGCGCCAGTAGTGAGAACAGAGACACTGAAGCTTTCTTT. Its translation: CASSENRDTEAFF.

The V and J genes are TRBV2 and TRBJ2-3; the D gene is possibly TRBD2 (5 bases). Germline V gene data show CDR1 as SNHLY and CDR2 as FYNNEI. V dropped 10 bases and J dropped 4 bases, with 18 bases sitting between them. The CDR3 is made up of 14 amino acids. Here the CDR3 DNA reads TGTGCCACTCAGCCAGGACGGGGATCAGATACGCAGTATTTT. Its protein is CATQPGRGSDTQYF.